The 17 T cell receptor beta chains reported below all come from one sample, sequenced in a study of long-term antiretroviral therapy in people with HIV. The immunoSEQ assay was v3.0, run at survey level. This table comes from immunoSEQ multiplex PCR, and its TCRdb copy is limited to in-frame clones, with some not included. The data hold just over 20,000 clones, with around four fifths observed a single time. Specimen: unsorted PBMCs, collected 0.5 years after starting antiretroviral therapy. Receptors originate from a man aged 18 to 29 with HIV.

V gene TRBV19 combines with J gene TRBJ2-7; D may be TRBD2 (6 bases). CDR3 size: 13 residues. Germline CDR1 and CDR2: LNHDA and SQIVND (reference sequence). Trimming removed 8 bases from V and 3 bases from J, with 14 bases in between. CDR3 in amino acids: CASALGSGYEQYF. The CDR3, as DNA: TGTGCCAGTGCTCTAGGTAGCGGCTACGAGCAGTACTTC.

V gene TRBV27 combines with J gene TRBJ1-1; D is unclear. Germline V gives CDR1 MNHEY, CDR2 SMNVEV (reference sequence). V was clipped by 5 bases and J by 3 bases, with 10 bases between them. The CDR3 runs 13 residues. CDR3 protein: CASSRGWDTEAFF. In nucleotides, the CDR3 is TGTGCCAGCAGTCGCGGGTGGGACACTGAAGCTTTCTTT.

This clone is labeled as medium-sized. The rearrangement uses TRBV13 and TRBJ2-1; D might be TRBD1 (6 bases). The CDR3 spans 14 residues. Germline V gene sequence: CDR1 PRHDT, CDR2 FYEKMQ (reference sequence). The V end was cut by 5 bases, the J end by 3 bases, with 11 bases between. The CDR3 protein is CASSDGQLYNEQFF. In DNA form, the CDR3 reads TGTGCCAGCAGCGACGGACAGCTCTACAATGAGCAGTTCTTC.

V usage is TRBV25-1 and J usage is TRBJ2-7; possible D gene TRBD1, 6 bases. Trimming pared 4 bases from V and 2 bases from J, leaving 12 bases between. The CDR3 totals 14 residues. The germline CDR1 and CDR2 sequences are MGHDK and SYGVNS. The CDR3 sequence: CASSARGQPYEQYF. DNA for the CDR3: TGTGCCAGCAGTGCCAGGGGACAACCCTACGAGCAGTACTTC.

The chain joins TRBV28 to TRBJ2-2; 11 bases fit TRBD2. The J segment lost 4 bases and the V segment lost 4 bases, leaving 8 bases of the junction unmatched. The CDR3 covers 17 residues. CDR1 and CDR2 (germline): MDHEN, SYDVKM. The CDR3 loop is CASSSLAGEGGTGELFF. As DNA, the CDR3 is TGTGCCAGCAGTTCACTAGCGGGGGAGGGGGGCACCGGGGAGCTGTTTTTT. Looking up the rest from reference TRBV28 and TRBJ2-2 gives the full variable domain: DVKVTQSSRYLVKRTGEKVFLECVQDMDHENMFWYRQDPGLGLRLIYFSYDVKMKEKGDIPEGYSVSREKKERFSLILESASTNQTSMYLCASSSLAGEGGTGELFFGEGSRLTVL.

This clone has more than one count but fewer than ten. CDR3 bases: TGTGCCAGCAGCTTATTCGTCAGGGGAGGAACCGGGGAGCTGTTTTTT. This encodes CASSLFVRGGTGELFF. J is TRBJ2-2 and V is TRBV7-3, with D perhaps assigned TRBD1 or TRBD2 (6 bases each). CDR1 and CDR2 (germline): SGHTA, FQGTGA. Trimming removed 2 bases at V and 5 bases at J, with 15 bases between. CDR3 length equals 16 residues.

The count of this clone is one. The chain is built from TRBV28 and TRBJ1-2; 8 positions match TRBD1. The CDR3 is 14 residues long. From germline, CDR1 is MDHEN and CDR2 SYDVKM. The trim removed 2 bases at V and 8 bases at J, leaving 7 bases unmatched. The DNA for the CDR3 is TGTGCCAGCAGTTTAGGGACAGGTGGTCTCGGCTACACCTTC. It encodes CASSLGTGGLGYTF.

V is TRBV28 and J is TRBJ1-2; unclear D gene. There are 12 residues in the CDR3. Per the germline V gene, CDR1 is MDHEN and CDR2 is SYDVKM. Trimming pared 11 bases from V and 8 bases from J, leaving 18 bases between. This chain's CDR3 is CAVFPSNGGYTF. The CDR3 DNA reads TGTGCCGTCTTCCCATCGAACGGAGGCTACACCTTC.

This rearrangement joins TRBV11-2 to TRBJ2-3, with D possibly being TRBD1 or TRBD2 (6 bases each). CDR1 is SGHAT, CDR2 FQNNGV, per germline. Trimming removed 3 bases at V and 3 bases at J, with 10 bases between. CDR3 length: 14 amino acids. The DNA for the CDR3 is TGTGCCAGCAGCTTCCGGGGGCGTACAGATACGCAGTATTTT. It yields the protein CASSFRGRTDTQYF.

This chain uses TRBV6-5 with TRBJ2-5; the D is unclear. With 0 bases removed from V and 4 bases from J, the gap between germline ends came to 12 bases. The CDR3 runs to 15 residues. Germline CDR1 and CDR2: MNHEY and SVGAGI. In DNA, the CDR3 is TGTGCCAGCAGTTACTCGAATGACGCTGGAGAGACCCAGTACTTC. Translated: CASSYSNDAGETQYF.

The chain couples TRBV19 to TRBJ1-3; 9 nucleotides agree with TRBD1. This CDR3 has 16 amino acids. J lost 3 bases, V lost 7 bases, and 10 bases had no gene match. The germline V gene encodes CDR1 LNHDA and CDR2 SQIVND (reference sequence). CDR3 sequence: CASTGDREGFGNTIYF. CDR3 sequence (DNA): TGTGCCAGTACAGGGGACAGGGAAGGCTTTGGAAACACCATATATTTT.

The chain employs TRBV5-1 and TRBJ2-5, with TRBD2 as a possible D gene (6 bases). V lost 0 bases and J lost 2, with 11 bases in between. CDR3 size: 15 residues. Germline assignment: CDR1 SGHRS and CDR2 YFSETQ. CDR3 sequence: CASSLGAGLQETQYF. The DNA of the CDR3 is TGCGCCAGCAGCTTGGGGGCAGGACTACAAGAGACCCAGTACTTC. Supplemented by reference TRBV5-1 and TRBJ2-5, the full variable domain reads KAGVTQTPRYLIKTRGQQVTLSCSPISGHRSVSWYQQTPGQGLQFLFEYFSETQRNKGNFPGRFSGRQFSNSRSEMNVSTLELGDSALYLCASSLGAGLQETQYFGPGTRLLVL.

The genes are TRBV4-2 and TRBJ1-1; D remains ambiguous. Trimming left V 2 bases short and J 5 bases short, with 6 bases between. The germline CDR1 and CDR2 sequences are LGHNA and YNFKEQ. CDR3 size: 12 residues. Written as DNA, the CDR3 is TGTGCCAGCAGCCAAAGAATTACTGAAGCTTTCTTT. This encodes CASSQRITEAFF.

The CDR3: CASSPARLTQYF. The CDR3 DNA is TGTGCCAGCAGCCCAGCGAGGCTGACGCAGTATTTT. The genes are TRBV2 and TRBJ2-3; D is unclear. CDR1 is SNHLY and CDR2 is FYNNEI in the germline V gene. The CDR3 has 12 residues. Deletions cut 6 bases from V and 9 bases from J, with 13 bases between.

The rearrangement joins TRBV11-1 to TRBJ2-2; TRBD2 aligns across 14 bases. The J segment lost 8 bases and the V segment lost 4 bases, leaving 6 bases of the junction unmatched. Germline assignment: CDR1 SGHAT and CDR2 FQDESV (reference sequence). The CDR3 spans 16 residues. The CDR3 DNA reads TGTGCCAGCAGCTCGGGACTAGCGGGAGACCGAGGGGAGCTGTTTTTT. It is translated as CASSSGLAGDRGELFF.

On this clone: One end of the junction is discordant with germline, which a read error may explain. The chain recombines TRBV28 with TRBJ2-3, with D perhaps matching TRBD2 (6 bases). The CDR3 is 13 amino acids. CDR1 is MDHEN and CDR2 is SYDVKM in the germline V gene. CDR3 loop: CASSPRERVFLRF. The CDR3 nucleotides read TGTGCCAGCAGTCCCCGGGAGCGGGTATTTCTAAGGTTT.

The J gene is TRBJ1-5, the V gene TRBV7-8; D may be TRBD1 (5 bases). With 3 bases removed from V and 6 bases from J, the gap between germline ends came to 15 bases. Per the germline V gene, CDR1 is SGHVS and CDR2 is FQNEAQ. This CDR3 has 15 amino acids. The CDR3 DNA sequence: TGTGCCAGCAGCTTTGACAGCGACCCCACTCAGCCCCAGCATTTT. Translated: CASSFDSDPTQPQHF.